These 25 T cell receptor beta chains were all obtained from the same sample, sequenced in a study of T cell responses to AZD1222 COVID-19 vaccine. Here immunoSEQ multiplex PCR was the method, and the copy in TCRdb shows in-frame clones only, minus some. The repertoire consists of about 90,000 clones, with 89% occurring once and the leading ten covering around 5.5%. Sequences were derived from peripheral blood, sampled 28 days after the second AZD1222 dose. The receptors here all came from an adult who received the AZD1222 COVID-19 vaccine.

The V gene is TRBV9, the J gene TRBJ1-3, with 10 bases that match TRBD1. The CDR3 has 15 amino acids. Germline lookup yields CDR1 SGDLS and CDR2 YYNGEE. V shed 3 bases, J shed 3 bases, and the junction held 3 bases outside the gene matches. The CDR3 sequence: CASSGGQGVGNTIYF. CDR3 DNA: TGTGCCAGCAGCGGCGGACAGGGGGTTGGAAACACCATATATTTT.

The chain is built from TRBV4-3 and TRBJ2-1; TRBD2 agrees at 9 bases. J lost 1 base, V lost 1 base, and 8 bases had no gene match. In germline, CDR1 is LGHNA, CDR2 YSLEER. This CDR3 region has 18 residues. The chain's CDR3 is CASSQVLGGGASYNEQFF. In nucleotides, the CDR3 is TGCGCCAGCAGCCAAGTACTAGGCGGGGGGGCGTCCTACAATGAGCAGTTCTTC.

The V and J genes are TRBV6-4 and TRBJ2-2; D is undetermined. Trimming removed 10 bases at V and 0 bases at J, with 12 bases between. This CDR3 contains 14 residues. CDR1 and CDR2 from the germline V gene are MRHNA and SNTAGT. Written as DNA, the CDR3 is TGTGCCACCTCCCGGGCGTCGAACACCGGGGAGCTGTTTTTT. Translating gives CATSRASNTGELFF.

The rearrangement joins TRBV28 to TRBJ1-4; a weak D match, TRBD1 (5 bases). V dropped 3 bases and J dropped 5 bases, with 7 bases sitting between them. CDR3 length equals 13 residues. The V gene's germline CDR1 is MDHEN and CDR2 SYDVKM. The CDR3 coding sequence is TGTGCCAGCAGTTTGCGGGGGAATGAAAAACTGTTTTTT. It yields the protein CASSLRGNEKLFF. The complete variable domain, with remaining parts taken from reference TRBV28 and TRBJ1-4, reads DVKVTQSSRYLVKRTGEKVFLECVQDMDHENMFWYRQDPGLGLRLIYFSYDVKMKEKGDIPEGYSVSREKKERFSLILESASTNQTSMYLCASSLRGNEKLFFGSGTQLSVL.

The rearrangement joins TRBV2 to TRBJ1-5; 10 nucleotides align to TRBD1. CDR1 is SNHLY, CDR2 FYNNEI, per germline. The junction had 11 bases not matched to a gene; V was cut back by 8 bases and J by 7 bases. This CDR3 contains 15 residues. CDR3 loop: CASGELGDRGQPQHF. CDR3 sequence (DNA): TGTGCCAGCGGGGAACTCGGGGACAGGGGCCAGCCCCAGCATTTT.

This rearrangement joins TRBV11-3 to TRBJ2-3, with D unclear. The CDR3 has 14 amino acids. Germline V gene lookup returns CDR1 SGHNT and CDR2 YENEEA. Trimming took 5 bases from V and 2 from J, leaving 11 bases between them. The CDR3 coding sequence is TGTGCCAGCAGCCCCCCCAAGACCACAGATACGCAGTATTTT. Its translation: CASSPPKTTDTQYF.

The chain couples TRBV4-3 to TRBJ2-2; D not resolved. V was cut by 4 bases and J by 2 bases, with 8 bases left in between. The CDR3 spans 14 residues. Germline CDR1 LGHNA, CDR2 YSLEER. The CDR3 DNA sequence: TGCGCCAGCAGCCCTCGACACAACACCGGGGAGCTGTTTTTT. Translated: CASSPRHNTGELFF.

The chain recombines TRBV5-4 with TRBJ2-5; D not certain. CDR1 is SGHNT, CDR2 YYREEE, per germline (reference sequence). V lost 4 bases, J lost 4 bases, and 5 bases lay in between. This CDR3 comprises 11 residues. CDR3 region: CASSHRETQYF. The CDR3 bases are TGTGCCAGCAGCCACCGAGAGACCCAGTACTTC.

The J gene is TRBJ1-5, the V gene TRBV27; no definite D call. Trimming stripped 3 bases from V and 1 base from J, with 7 bases between. CDR3 length: 14 residues. Germline CDR1 reads MNHEY; CDR2 reads SMNVEV (reference sequence). The DNA of the CDR3 is TGTGCCAGCAGTTTGACGGCCAGCAATCAGCCCCAGCATTTT. Its protein is CASSLTASNQPQHF.

The rearrangement joins TRBV15 to TRBJ2-1; 10 bases map to TRBD2. The length of the CDR3 is 16 residues. CDR1 and CDR2 from the germline V gene are LNHNV and YYDKDF (reference sequence). J was trimmed by 4 bases and V by 4 bases; bases with no gene match: 7. CDR3: CATSIPSGGIYNEQFF. The CDR3 DNA reads as TGTGCCACCAGCATTCCTAGCGGGGGTATTTACAATGAGCAGTTCTTC.

This chain joins TRBV14 and TRBJ2-7, with 13 positions matching TRBD2. CDR3 size: 17 residues. Germline CDR1 and CDR2: SGHDN and FVKESK. Losses at the gene ends were 0 bases for V and 3 bases for J; bases not matched to a gene: 5. CDR3 bases: TGTGCCAGCAGCCAAGAGGGACTAGCGGGGCTTATCTACGAGCAGTACTTC. Protein: CASSQEGLAGLIYEQYF.

J is TRBJ2-1 and V is TRBV7-8; no firm D call. Trimming shortened V by 4 bases and J by 8 bases, and 18 bases separated the two germline ends. The CDR3 runs to 15 residues. The germline V gene has CDR1 SGHVS and CDR2 FQNEAQ. CDR3 residues: CASSSSSWNSDEQFF. As DNA, the CDR3 is TGTGCCAGCAGCTCCTCTTCCTGGAACTCGGATGAGCAGTTCTTC.

J is TRBJ1-6 and V is TRBV5-1, with unresolved D. Germline CDR1 SGHRS, CDR2 YFSETQ. The CDR3 is 14 residues long. Trimming stripped 5 bases from V and 9 bases from J, with 15 bases between. CDR3 protein: CASRRGEDSSPLHF. CDR3 bases: TGCGCCAGCAGACGTGGAGAGGATAGTTCACCCCTCCACTTT.

This chain links TRBV11-2 with TRBJ1-3; no clear D. CDR1 is SGHAT, CDR2 FQNNGV, per germline. V was clipped by 6 bases and J by 0 bases, with 15 bases between them. This CDR3 is built from 16 residues. DNA for the CDR3: TGTGCCAGCAGACCAATACAGAGGGACTCTGGAAACACCATATATTTT. Its translation: CASRPIQRDSGNTIYF.

This rearrangement joins TRBV5-5 to TRBJ1-5, with 7 bases aligning to TRBD1. The CDR3 loop spans 14 amino acids. Looked up from germline, CDR1 is SGHKS and CDR2 is YYEKEE (reference sequence). J lost 9 bases, V lost 4 bases, and 10 bases had no gene match. The chain's CDR3 is CASSKGTVTLPQHF. In DNA form, the CDR3 reads TGTGCCAGCAGCAAAGGGACAGTGACTTTGCCCCAGCATTTT.

The chain couples TRBV28 to TRBJ2-2; TRBD1 matches 7 bases. Germline CDR1 reads MDHEN; CDR2 reads SYDVKM. This CDR3 has 15 residues. V trimming: 4 bases; J trimming: 5 bases; junction bases outside the gene matches: 7. The CDR3 region has the DNA TGTGCCAGCAGTTCCACAGGGGAAAGGACCGGGGAGCTGTTTTTT. Protein sequence: CASSSTGERTGELFF.

The CDR3 sequence: CASSRLGTGLIGYTF. The CDR3 DNA reads TGTGCCAGCAGTCGATTGGGGACAGGGTTGATCGGCTACACCTTC. The chain recombines TRBV28 with TRBJ1-2, with 9 nucleotides matching TRBD1. Germline CDR1 is MDHEN and CDR2 is SYDVKM. Trimming at V came to 5 bases and at J to 8 bases, leaving 12 bases not matched to a gene. This CDR3 has 15 residues.

In its sample, this clone was seen once. The chain links TRBV11-3 to TRBJ1-6; D unclear. With 1 base removed from V and 7 bases from J, the gap between germline ends came to 8 bases. Germline V gene lookup returns CDR1 SGHNT and CDR2 YENEEA. The CDR3 sequence is 14 residues long. CDR3 bases: TGTGCCAGCAGCTTAGGGCAGGCCAATTCACCCCTCCACTTT. Its protein product is CASSLGQANSPLHF.

The chain combines TRBV4-3 with TRBJ2-2; 7 nucleotides line up with TRBD2. CDR1 LGHNA and CDR2 YSLEER come from the germline V gene. The V segment lost 0 bases and the J segment 7 bases; nucleotides outside the gene matches: 2. CDR3 length: 14 residues. Here the CDR3 reads CASSQEAGSGELFF. The CDR3, as DNA: TGCGCCAGCAGCCAAGAAGCGGGGAGCGGGGAGCTGTTTTTT.

The chain joins TRBV10-2 to TRBJ2-5; 12 bases fit TRBD2. Looked up from germline, CDR1 is WSHSY and CDR2 is SAAADI. This CDR3 has 17 amino acids. V was pared by 4 bases and J by 1 base, with 7 bases of the junction left unmatched. In nucleotides, the CDR3 is TGCGCCAGCAGTGGGGCTAGCGGGGGGGCCCCCCAAGAGACCCAGTACTTC. Translated, it gives CASSGASGGAPQETQYF.

This rearrangement joins TRBV7-8 to TRBJ1-2; 11 nucleotides agree with TRBD1. Germline V gene data show CDR1 as SGHVS and CDR2 as FQNEAQ. After removal of 5 bases from V and 2 bases from J, the junction contained 22 bases not matched to a gene. The CDR3 is 21 residues long. This CDR3 is CASSTLEGQGDARLLNYGYTF. Written as DNA, the CDR3 is TGTGCCAGCAGCACACTAGAGGGACAGGGGGATGCCAGACTCTTAAACTATGGCTACACCTTC. Drawing the rest from reference TRBV7-8 and TRBJ1-2, the complete variable domain is GAGVSQSPRYKVAKRGQDVALRCDPISGHVSLFWYQQALGQGPEFLTYFQNEAQLDKSGLPSDRFFAERPEGSVSTLKIQRTQQEDSAVYLCASSTLEGQGDARLLNYGYTFGSGTRLTVV.

The V call is TRBV5-1, the J call TRBJ1-2; 9 bases agree with TRBD1. The length of the CDR3 is 15 residues. Germline-derived CDR1 and CDR2 are SGHRS and YFSETQ. The J segment lost 2 bases and the V segment lost 4 bases, leaving 6 bases of the junction unmatched. The CDR3 DNA sequence: TGCGCCAGCAGCCCAGGGACAGGGAAGAACTATGGCTACACCTTC. Its protein is CASSPGTGKNYGYTF. The full variable domain, in which reference TRBV5-1 and TRBJ1-2 provide the parts outside the CDR3, is KAGVTQTPRYLIKTRGQQVTLSCSPISGHRSVSWYQQTPGQGLQFLFEYFSETQRNKGNFPGRFSGRQFSNSRSEMNVSTLELGDSALYLCASSPGTGKNYGYTFGSGTRLTVV.

The chain joins TRBV6-5 to TRBJ1-2; 10 bases are shared with TRBD1. V trimming: 6 bases; J trimming: 8 bases; junction bases outside the gene matches: 6. The germline V gene encodes CDR1 MNHEY and CDR2 SVGAGI. CDR3 length equals 13 residues. CDR3 amino acids: CASRDRGHGGYTF. The CDR3 region has the DNA TGTGCCAGCAGAGACAGGGGGCACGGGGGCTACACCTTC.

The V and J genes are TRBV4-1 and TRBJ1-1; 7 nucleotides agree with TRBD1. There are 16 residues in the CDR3. With V trimmed by 1 base and J by 0 bases, 5 bases remained unmatched. The germline V gene has CDR1 MGHRA and CDR2 YSYEKL. The CDR3 DNA follows: TGCGCCAGCAGCCAAGGCCCGGGACAGATGAACACTGAAGCTTTCTTT. Translated: CASSQGPGQMNTEAFF.

This chain uses TRBV19 with TRBJ2-7; TRBD2 is a possible D gene (5 bases). The CDR3 covers 13 residues. Deletions cut 1 base from V and 6 bases from J, with 10 bases between. Per germline, CDR1 LNHDA and CDR2 SQIVND (reference sequence). The CDR3 nucleotides read TGTGCCAGTAGTATAGGCGAGGGCTTCGAGCAGTACTTC. This gives the protein CASSIGEGFEQYF.